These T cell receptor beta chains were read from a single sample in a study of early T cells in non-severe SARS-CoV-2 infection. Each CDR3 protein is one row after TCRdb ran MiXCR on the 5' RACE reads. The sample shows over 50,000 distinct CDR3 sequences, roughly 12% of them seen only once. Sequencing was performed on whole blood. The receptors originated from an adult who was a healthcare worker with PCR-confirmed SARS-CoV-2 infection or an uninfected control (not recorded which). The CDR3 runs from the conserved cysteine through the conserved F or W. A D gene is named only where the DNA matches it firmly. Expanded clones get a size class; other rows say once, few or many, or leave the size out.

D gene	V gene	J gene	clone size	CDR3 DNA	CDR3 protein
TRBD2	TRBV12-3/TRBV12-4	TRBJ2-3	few	TGTGCCAGCAGTTTAGCCCTAGCGGGAGTTAGCCCAGATACGCAGTATTTT	CASSLALAGVSPDTQYF
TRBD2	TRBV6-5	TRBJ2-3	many	TGTGCCAGCAGGAAGACTAGCGTCACAGATACGCAGTATTTT	CASRKTSVTDTQYF
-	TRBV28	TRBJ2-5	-	TGTGCCAGCAACCCGACTCAACTCCAAGAGACCCAGTACTTC	CASNPTQLQETQYF
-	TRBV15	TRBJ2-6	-	TGTGTCACCAGCGCCCAACGGGACGGCTCCTCTGGGGCCAACGTCCTGACTTTC	CVTSAQRDGSSGANVLTF
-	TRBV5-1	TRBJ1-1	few	TGCGCCAGCAGCTTGGAGGGTAGCCCTGAAGCTTTCTTT	CASSLEGSPEAFF
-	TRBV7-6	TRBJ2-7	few	TGTGCCAGCAGCTTGACACCGGGATCCGGTTACTACGAGCAGTACTTC	CASSLTPGSGYYEQYF
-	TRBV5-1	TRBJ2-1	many	TGCGCCAGCAGCCCCAGACTAAAATCGGATGAGCAGTTCTTC	CASSPRLKSDEQFF
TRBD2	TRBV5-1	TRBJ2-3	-	TGCGCCAGCAGCCCGTCCGCTAGCGGATACACAGATACGCAGTATTTT	CASSPSASGYTDTQYF
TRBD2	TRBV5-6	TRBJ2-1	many	TGTGCCAGCACCGAACTAGCGCGCAATGAGCAGTTCTTC	CASTELARNEQFF
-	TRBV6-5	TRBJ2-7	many	TGTGCCAGCAGCCCGACTAGAAACGAGCAGTACTTC	CASSPTRNEQYF
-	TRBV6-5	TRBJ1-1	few	TGTGCCAGCAGACTCACAGGGTTTCCTGAAGCTTTCTTT	CASRLTGFPEAFF
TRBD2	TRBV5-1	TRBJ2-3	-	TGCGCCAGTAGGGAGGGTCCTAACCAAGATACGCAGTATTTT	CASREGPNQDTQYF
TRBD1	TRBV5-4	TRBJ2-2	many	TGTGCCAGCAGCGCCTGGACAGGGAACACCGGGGAGCTGTTTTTT	CASSAWTGNTGELFF
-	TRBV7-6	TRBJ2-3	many	TGTGCCAGCAGCTTCGGACCCACAGATACGCAGTATTTT	CASSFGPTDTQYF
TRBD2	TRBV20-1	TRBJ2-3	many	TGCAGTGCTTCCCGACTAGCGGACGACACAGATACGCAGTATTTT	CSASRLADDTDTQYF
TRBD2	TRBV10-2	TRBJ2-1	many	TGCGCCAGCAGTGAGTCACCCATAGCGGGAGGGTCCCATGAGCAGTTCTTC	CASSESPIAGGSHEQFF
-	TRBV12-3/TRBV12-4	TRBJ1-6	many	TGTGCCAGCAGTTTTAGGCAGGTGGGAAGATCACCCCTCCACTTT	CASSFRQVGRSPLHF
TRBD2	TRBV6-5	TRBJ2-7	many	TGTGCCAGCAGGGTAGCGGGAGGGGAGTACGAGCAGTACTTC	CASRVAGGEYEQYF
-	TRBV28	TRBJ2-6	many	TGTGCCAGCAGTTTCGCCCGCTCTGGGGCCAACGTCCTGACTTTC	CASSFARSGANVLTF
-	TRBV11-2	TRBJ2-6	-	TGTGCCAGCAGCGTCCGGGCCCCCTCTAACGTCCTGACTTTC	CASSVRAPSNVLTF
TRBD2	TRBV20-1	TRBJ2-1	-	TGCAGTGCTAGAGATGAGGTCGGGCTAAGGAGCGGGAGGGCCTTAGGGAATGAGCAGTTCTTC	CSARDEVGLRSGRALGNEQFF
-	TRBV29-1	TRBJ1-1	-	TGCAGCGTTATATCTGGCACTGAAGCTTTCTTT	CSVISGTEAFF
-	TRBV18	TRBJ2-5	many	TGTGCCAGCTCACCGTACCAAGAGACCCAGTACTTC	CASSPYQETQYF
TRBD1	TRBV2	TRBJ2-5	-	TGTGCCAGCAGTGGGGACAGAATCTTACAAGAGACCCAGTACTTC	CASSGDRILQETQYF
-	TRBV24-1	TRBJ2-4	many	TGTGCCACCAGTGATCCCCGAAGGGGCAAAAACATTCAGTACTTC	CATSDPRRGKNIQYF
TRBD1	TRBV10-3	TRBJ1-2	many	TGTGCCATCAGCGGGACAGTCTCCGTCTATGGCTACACCTTC	CAISGTVSVYGYTF
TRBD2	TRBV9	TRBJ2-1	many	TGTGCCAGCAGCTACAGACTAGCGGGGGTACACAATGAGCAGTTCTTC	CASSYRLAGVHNEQFF
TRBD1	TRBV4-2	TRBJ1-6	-	TGTGCCAGCAGCCAAGACAAGGGGGCGGATTCACCCCTCCACTTT	CASSQDKGADSPLHF
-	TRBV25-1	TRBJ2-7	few	TGTGCCAGCAGTGACGGGCCTTGGGGACTGCAGTACTTC	CASSDGPWGLQYF
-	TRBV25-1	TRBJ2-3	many	TGTGCCAGCAGTGAAATCACCACAGATACGCAGTATTTT	CASSEITTDTQYF
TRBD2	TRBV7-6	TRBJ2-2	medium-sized	TGTGCCAGCAGCCCAATCCCGTTCGGGGGGGACACCGGGGAGCTGTTTTTT	CASSPIPFGGDTGELFF
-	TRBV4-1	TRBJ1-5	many	TGCGCCAGCAGCCAAGATCGGGGGAGTGGCAATCAGCCCCAGCATTTT	CASSQDRGSGNQPQHF
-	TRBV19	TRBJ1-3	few	TGTGCCAGTAGTATATGGCTCTCTGGAAACACCATATATTTT	CASSIWLSGNTIYF
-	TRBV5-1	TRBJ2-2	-	TGCGCCAGCAGCTCCCCCGGACAGCTGAACACCGGGGAGCTGTTTTTT	CASSSPGQLNTGELFF
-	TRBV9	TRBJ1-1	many	TGTGCCAGCAGCGTCCGGGACTTGCCCATGAACACTGAAGCTTTCTTT	CASSVRDLPMNTEAFF
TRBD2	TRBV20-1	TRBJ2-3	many	TGCAGTGCTAGACCGGGACTAGCGAGCACAGATACGCAGTATTTT	CSARPGLASTDTQYF
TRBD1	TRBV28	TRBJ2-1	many	TGTGCCAGCTATAGACCGACAGGGGCTTTCTACAATGAGCAGTTCTTC	CASYRPTGAFYNEQFF
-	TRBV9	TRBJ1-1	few	TGTGCCAGCAGCGTAGAACCCCTTATGAACACTGAAGCTTTCTTT	CASSVEPLMNTEAFF
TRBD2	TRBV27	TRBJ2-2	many	TGTGCCAGCAGGTCGGGGGGGAAGGACACCGGGGAGCTGTTTTTT	CASRSGGKDTGELFF
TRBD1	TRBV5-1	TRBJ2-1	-	TGCGCCAGCAGCTCGGACAGGGTAGGCAATGAGCAGTTCTTC	CASSSDRVGNEQFF
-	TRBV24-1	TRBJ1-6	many	TGTGCCACCAGTGGGAGAAGGACACCCTATAATTCACCCCTCCACTTT	CATSGRRTPYNSPLHF
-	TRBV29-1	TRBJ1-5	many	TGCAGCGTTGAATCCCCCAATCAGCCCCAGCATTTT	CSVESPNQPQHF
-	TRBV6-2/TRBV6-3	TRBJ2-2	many	TGTGCCAGCAAAGCCGGGACCACGAACACCGGGGAGCTGTTTTTT	CASKAGTTNTGELFF